The sequence of this TCR beta chain was determined in a study of cytomegalovirus exposure and HLA in healthy donors. V was clipped by 3 bases and J by 7 bases, with 12 bases between them. Germline V CDR1 and CDR2: LNHDA, SQIVND (reference sequence). This CDR3 region has 13 residues. It was with 60 Vbeta and 13 Jbeta primers that the PCR ran. Sequencing used immunoSEQ multiplex PCR; TCRdb keeps in-frame clones, though not all of them. The data hold around 100,000 clones, with around 74% observed a single time. The chain is built from TRBV19 and TRBJ1-1, with D unclear. The sequence was obtained from a man in his thirties or forties in good health and CMV-seropositive. The material sequenced was PBMCs. CDR3 loop: CASSIETPFEAFF. DNA of the CDR3: TGTGCCAGTAGTATTGAGACACCCTTTGAAGCTTTCTTT.